A single sample gave rise to the 25 T cell receptor beta chains below, sequenced in a study of T-cell memory formation after mild COVID-19. Via MiXCR, TCRdb re-called the 5' RACE reads, giving one row per CDR3 protein. Of approximately 200,000 distinct CDR3 sequences in the sample, 16% were seen once. Input material: PBMCs or a T cell subset sorted from them (not recorded which). These receptors were taken from an adult woman who had mild COVID-19 (a few samples of this study predate the infection). Cell type and time point are not known.

V gene TRBV5-1 combines with J gene TRBJ2-1, with 7 bases that match TRBD2. CDR3 length: 16 amino acids. The ends lost 0 bases at V and 8 bases at J; junction bases unmatched: 11. Germline V lookup: CDR1 SGHRS, CDR2 YFSETQ. CDR3 sequence (DNA): TGCGCCAGCAGCTTGGAGGTAGCGGGCTCTCCACATGAGCAGTTCTTC. The encoded protein is CASSLEVAGSPHEQFF. The whole variable domain, remainder taken from reference TRBV5-1 and TRBJ2-1, is KAGVTQTPRYLIKTRGQQVTLSCSPISGHRSVSWYQQTPGQGLQFLFEYFSETQRNKGNFPGRFSGRQFSNSRSEMNVSTLELGDSALYLCASSLEVAGSPHEQFFGPGTRLTVL.

The chain joins TRBV5-1 to TRBJ2-1, with 10 positions matching TRBD2. The germline CDR1 and CDR2 sequences are SGHRS and YFSETQ. The V segment lost 5 bases and the J segment 6 bases; nucleotides outside the gene matches: 5. This CDR3 spans 14 amino acids. The CDR3: CASSGTSEGNEQFF. As DNA, the CDR3 is TGCGCCAGCAGTGGGACTAGCGAAGGCAATGAGCAGTTCTTC.

This chain uses TRBV19 with TRBJ1-1; D is uncertain. The CDR3 totals 14 residues. Germline V gene lookup returns CDR1 LNHDA and CDR2 SQIVND (reference sequence). Between the trimmed V and J ends, which lost 7 bases and 4 bases, there was a span of 16 bases. This chain's CDR3 is CASIRRGVSTEAFF. CDR3 nucleotides: TGTGCCAGTATTCGCCGTGGAGTTAGCACTGAAGCTTTCTTT.

This clonotype occurred a few times. The chain links TRBV4-1 to TRBJ1-6; 8 bases agree with TRBD1. This CDR3 spans 15 amino acids. Germline CDR1 reads MGHRA; CDR2 reads YSYEKL. After removal of 4 bases from V and 7 bases from J, the junction contained 6 bases not matched to a gene. The CDR3 sequence: CASSLDRDGNSPLHF. The CDR3 coding sequence is TGCGCCAGCAGCCTGGACAGGGACGGGAATTCACCCCTCCACTTT.

The chain combines TRBV7-8 with TRBJ1-2; D gene ambiguous. V dropped 4 bases and J dropped 4 bases, with 13 bases sitting between them. Germline V gene data show CDR1 as SGHVS and CDR2 as FQNEAQ. This CDR3 has 14 amino acids. CDR3 protein: CASSSMDFRYGYTF. The CDR3 DNA sequence: TGTGCCAGCAGCTCTATGGACTTCCGCTATGGCTACACCTTC. Supplemented by reference TRBV7-8 and TRBJ1-2, the full variable domain reads GAGVSQSPRYKVAKRGQDVALRCDPISGHVSLFWYQQALGQGPEFLTYFQNEAQLDKSGLPSDRFFAERPEGSVSTLKIQRTQQEDSAVYLCASSSMDFRYGYTFGSGTRLTVV.

The rearrangement uses TRBV5-1 and TRBJ2-3; D might be TRBD1 or TRBD2, each matching 5 bases. The CDR3 length is 13 residues. The germline V and J ends were trimmed by 10 bases and 2 bases, with 14 bases remaining between them. Germline CDR1 reads SGHRS; CDR2 reads YFSETQ. The CDR3 DNA reads as TGCGCCTTCCGGGACGGATACACAGATACGCAGTATTTT. Protein sequence: CAFRDGYTDTQYF.

The chain recombines TRBV7-2 with TRBJ2-5; D is ambiguous. Trimming pared 6 bases from V and 5 bases from J, leaving 10 bases between. The CDR3 consists of 12 residues. The germline gives CDR1 SGHTA, CDR2 FQGNSA. As DNA, the CDR3 is TGTGCCAGCAGGATTGCTGCGGAGACCCAGTACTTC. It yields the protein CASRIAAETQYF. The variable domain in full, completed from reference TRBV7-2 and TRBJ2-5, reads GAGVSQSPSNKVTEKGKDVELRCDPISGHTALYWYRQSLGQGLEFLIYFQGNSAPDKSGLPSDRFSAERTGGSVSTLTIQRTQQEDSAVYLCASRIAAETQYFGPGTRLLVL.

This clonotype was seen a handful of times. This rearrangement joins TRBV12-3 or TRBV12-4 to TRBJ1-6, with a weak D call TRBD1 (5 bases). The CDR3 covers 14 residues. V dropped 7 bases and J dropped 7 bases, with 14 bases sitting between them. CDR3 coding DNA: TGTGCCAGCACTCTACATGGGGGGAATTCACCCCTCCACTTT. Protein sequence: CASTLHGGNSPLHF.

This clonotype was seen a few times. V is TRBV30 and J is TRBJ1-1; D not certain. Trimming took off 4 bases at V and 8 bases at J, with 8 bases between the two ends. Germline V gene lookup returns CDR1 GTSNPN and CDR2 SVGIG (reference sequence). The CDR3 totals 10 residues. The CDR3 sequence is CAWIRHEAFF. The CDR3 coding sequence is TGTGCCTGGATTCGTCACGAAGCTTTCTTT.

This clonotype was counted only a few times. One end of the junction does not line up with germline, which may come from a read error. The chain links TRBV5-6 to TRBJ2-7; D is possibly TRBD1 (6 bases). Germline assignment: CDR1 SGHDT and CDR2 YYEEEE. CDR3 size: 11 residues. CDR3 in amino acids: CASSWLGAMDF. In DNA, the CDR3 is TGTGCCAGCAGCTGGTTGGGGGCCATGGACTTC.

This clonotype was detected a few times. This rearrangement joins TRBV5-1 to TRBJ2-6, with a weak D call TRBD2 (5 bases). Germline V CDR1 and CDR2: SGHRS, YFSETQ. The CDR3 length is 15 residues. With 4 bases removed from V and 3 bases from J, the gap between germline ends came to 11 bases. CDR3 in DNA: TGCGCCAGCAGCACCCGGGGAAGTGGGGCCAACGTCCTGACTTTC. Amino acids: CASSTRGSGANVLTF.

The chain has TRBV7-2 and TRBJ2-7; D uncertain. This CDR3 is built from 12 residues. From germline, CDR1 is SGHTA and CDR2 FQGNSA. V shed 2 bases and J shed 2 bases, with 4 bases lying between them. The CDR3 nucleotides read TGTGCCAGCAGCTTAAGAGCCTACGAGCAGTACTTC. Its translation: CASSLRAYEQYF.

This clonotype was counted only a few times. This chain connects TRBV7-9 to TRBJ2-7, with TRBD1 matching over 9 bases. Germline V CDR1 and CDR2: SEHNR, FQNEAQ (reference sequence). V lost 4 bases, J lost 6 bases, and 7 bases stayed unmatched. This CDR3 has 14 residues. CDR3 region: CASSSMDRGGEQYF. For the CDR3, the DNA is TGTGCCAGCAGCTCTATGGACAGGGGCGGCGAGCAGTACTTC.

The rearrangement links TRBV10-3 to TRBJ2-1; D is perhaps TRBD1 or TRBD2 (6 bases each). This CDR3 spans 15 amino acids. The germline V gene encodes CDR1 ENHRY and CDR2 SYGVKD. V gave up 3 bases and J gave up 4 bases, with 13 bases separating them. CDR3: CAISELGGQYNEQFF. The CDR3 DNA sequence: TGTGCCATCAGTGAATTGGGGGGACAATACAATGAGCAGTTCTTC.

This clonotype was seen ten or more times. V usage is TRBV11-2 and J usage is TRBJ2-1; D may be TRBD1 (6 bases). CDR3 length: 14 residues. Per the germline V gene, CDR1 is SGHAT and CDR2 is FQNNGV. V shed 5 bases and J shed 3 bases, with 11 bases lying between them. The chain's CDR3 is CASSLRQDYNEQFF. Here the CDR3 DNA reads TGTGCCAGCAGCCTCCGACAGGACTACAATGAGCAGTTCTTC.

This clonotype showed up many times. The gene calls are TRBV20-1 and TRBJ2-1, with D perhaps matching TRBD1 or TRBD2 (6 bases each). Germline V gene sequence: CDR1 DFQATT, CDR2 SNEGSKA (reference sequence). V lost 1 base, J lost 10 bases, and 17 bases lay in between. The CDR3 runs to 14 residues. The CDR3 sequence: CSARAGGPTGEQFF. The CDR3 coding sequence is TGCAGTGCTAGAGCCGGGGGCCCTACGGGGGAGCAGTTCTTC.

This clonotype was counted between two and nine times. V is TRBV6-5 and J is TRBJ2-1, with TRBD2 matching over 9 bases. V shed 4 bases and J 2 bases; nucleotides not matched to a gene: 9. The CDR3 contains 17 residues. Per the germline V gene, CDR1 is MNHEY and CDR2 is SVGAGI. The CDR3 DNA sequence: TGTGCCAGCAGTTCAAGATCCCCTAGCGGGGCCTACAATGAGCAGTTCTTC. This sequence encodes CASSSRSPSGAYNEQFF.

The chain combines TRBV12-3 or TRBV12-4 with TRBJ2-5; the D gene is possibly TRBD1 (6 bases). The length of the CDR3 is 14 residues. V gave up 6 bases and J gave up 2 bases, with 13 bases separating them. The CDR3 reads CASSSYRVQETQYF. CDR3 DNA sequence: TGTGCCAGCAGCTCGTACAGGGTACAAGAGACCCAGTACTTC.

This chain's CDR3 is CASSPVAGEAGELFF. The CDR3 DNA sequence: TGCGCCAGCAGCCCCGTGGCGGGAGAAGCCGGGGAGCTGTTTTTT. The J gene is TRBJ2-2, the V gene TRBV5-1; the match to TRBD2 covers 7 bases. The CDR3 totals 15 residues. Trimming at V came to 4 bases and at J to 6 bases, leaving 9 bases not matched to a gene. The germline V gene has CDR1 SGHRS and CDR2 YFSETQ.

The chain recombines TRBV6-5 with TRBJ2-3, with TRBD2 as a possible D gene (5 bases). CDR1 and CDR2 (germline): MNHEY, SVGAGI. The CDR3 has 13 amino acids. Deletions cut 2 bases from V and 4 bases from J, with 7 bases between. CDR3 protein: CASSYEEADTQYF. The CDR3 coding sequence is TGTGCCAGCAGTTACGAGGAGGCAGATACGCAGTATTTT.

This clonotype was observed a few times. The chain couples TRBV6-4 to TRBJ2-6; D is ambiguous. Per germline, CDR1 MRHNA and CDR2 SNTAGT. This CDR3 comprises 14 residues. V was pared by 8 bases and J by 2 bases, with 10 bases between. CDR3 protein: CASGPTPGANVLTF. The DNA of the CDR3 is TGTGCCAGCGGACCTACCCCTGGGGCCAACGTCCTGACTTTC.

V usage is TRBV7-3 and J usage is TRBJ2-3, with 9 bases identical to TRBD2. There are 15 residues in the CDR3. Trimming took 5 bases from V and 4 from J; bases not matched to a gene: 7. Germline lookup yields CDR1 SGHTA and CDR2 FQGTGA. CDR3 in amino acids: CASSSPGTSSDTQYF. For the CDR3, the DNA is TGTGCCAGCAGCAGCCCCGGGACTAGCTCAGATACGCAGTATTTT.

The sample holds a few counts of this clonotype. The genes are TRBV24-1 and TRBJ2-1, with unresolved D. CDR1 is KGHDR and CDR2 is SFDVKD in the germline V gene. This CDR3 contains 10 residues. Trimming stripped 2 bases from V and 10 bases from J, with 2 bases between. The CDR3 nucleotides are TGTGCCACCAGTGATTGCGAGCAGTTCTTC. Translated, it gives CATSDCEQFF.

This clonotype was seen many times. The chain links TRBV5-1 to TRBJ2-3; D is uncertain. Trimming took off 5 bases at V and 0 bases at J, with 7 bases between the two ends. CDR3 length: 13 residues. From germline, CDR1 is SGHRS and CDR2 YFSETQ. CDR3 bases: TGCGCCAGCAGGCCTGGTAGCACAGATACGCAGTATTTT. Amino acids: CASRPGSTDTQYF.

This clonotype was detected only a few times. The V gene is TRBV20-1, the J gene TRBJ1-4; D might be TRBD1 (5 bases). Trimming left V 6 bases short and J 5 bases short, with 22 bases between. The V gene's germline CDR1 is DFQATT and CDR2 SNEGSKA (reference sequence). This CDR3 comprises 16 residues. CDR3 amino acids: CSAFPSGGGQNEKLFF. For the CDR3, the DNA is TGCAGTGCCTTCCCGTCGGGGGGAGGGCAGAATGAAAAACTGTTTTTT.